This passage covers 6 T cell receptor beta chains from one sample sequenced in a study of T cells after somatic rescue of genetic block (dated by TCRdb to the early 2020s). Preparation of the library involved the immunoSEQ multiplex PCR assay. In TCRdb, the immuneACCESS table is reduced to in-frame sequences with V and J assigned. These tables do not hold every clone; where another copy was compared, an unresolved V gene accounts for under half, and the others remain unexplained. Counted in this sample were approximately 78,000 clones; around 90% of them appeared once. The ten largest account for around 2.8% of the sample. What was sequenced was peripheral blood mononuclear cells (PBMCs). The receptors derive from a man under 40.

This clone was observed a handful of times. This chain joins TRBV6-1 and TRBJ1-1; no clear D gene. This CDR3 spans 11 amino acids. V lost 7 bases and J 5 bases, leaving 8 bases between the germline ends. Germline V gene lookup returns CDR1 MNHNS and CDR2 SASEGT. The CDR3 DNA sequence: TGTGCCAGCACTCCGAGTACTGAAGCTTTCTTT. Translating gives CASTPSTEAFF.

This sequence joins TRBV4-1 and TRBJ2-7; D call uncertain. Trimming took 0 bases from V and 1 from J, leaving 19 bases between them. Per germline, CDR1 MGHRA and CDR2 YSYEKL. The CDR3 has 18 amino acids. CDR3 residues: CASSQDEQVRPPSYEQYF. As DNA, the CDR3 is TGCGCCAGCAGCCAAGATGAGCAGGTCAGGCCTCCTTCCTACGAGCAGTACTTC.

The chain has TRBV19 and TRBJ2-1, with D perhaps being TRBD1 or TRBD2 (5 bases each). Looked up from germline, CDR1 is LNHDA and CDR2 is SQIVND (reference sequence). Trimming pared 5 bases from V and 6 bases from J, leaving 14 bases between. This CDR3 region has 14 residues. CDR3 sequence: CASSHLGRINEQFF. In nucleotides, the CDR3 is TGTGCCAGTAGTCACCTGGGACGAATCAATGAGCAGTTCTTC.

The chain couples TRBV7-2 to TRBJ1-5; a weak D match, TRBD1 (5 bases). The CDR3 runs to 21 residues. V lost 0 bases and J 2 bases, leaving 26 bases between the germline ends. The germline gives CDR1 SGHTA, CDR2 FQGNSA. CDR3 coding DNA: TGTGCCAGCAGCTTAGCGAAGGACATCTTAGGTTTTGGGCCCGGCAATCAGCCCCAGCATTTT. The encoded protein is CASSLAKDILGFGPGNQPQHF.

J is TRBJ2-3 and V is TRBV5-4; unclear D gene. Between the trimmed V and J ends, which lost 1 base and 4 bases, there was a span of 7 bases. The CDR3 runs to 13 residues. CDR1 is SGHNT, CDR2 YYREEE, per germline (reference sequence). Written as DNA, the CDR3 is TGTGCCAGCAGCTTGACCGCCCCAGATACGCAGTATTTT. Translating it yields CASSLTAPDTQYF.

The rearrangement joins TRBV7-2 to TRBJ2-7, with TRBD1 matching 7 bases. The germline V gene encodes CDR1 SGHTA and CDR2 FQGNSA. V trimming: 3 bases; J trimming: 2 bases; junction bases outside the gene matches: 4. There are 14 residues in the CDR3. The chain's CDR3 is CASSLSGTAYEQYF. The CDR3 nucleotides are TGTGCCAGCAGCTTGTCCGGGACAGCCTACGAGCAGTACTTC.